Listed below are T cell receptor beta chains from one sample, sequenced in a study of Ad26.COV2.S vaccination and SARS-CoV-2 variants. Assay used: immunoSEQ multiplex PCR; TCRdb lists only in-frame clones, some missing. The table shows roughly 380,000 clones, with 92% occurring only once. Sequenced material: peripheral blood, taken after recovery from COVID-19. The source is a human donor who had recovered from COVID-19. Each CDR3 is given with its conserved first and last residue. The order of the fields is D gene, J gene, clone size, V gene, CDR3 DNA, CDR3 protein. D genes are given only for firm matches. Where a row states a size, it is once, few, many or the class of an expanded clone; other rows omit it.

d_gene: .
j_gene: TRBJ2-2
abundance: .
v_gene: TRBV5-6
CDR3nt: TGTGCCAGCAGCTTTACTGGGGGCGGGGAGCTGTTTTTT
CDR3aa: CASSFTGGGELFF

d_gene: .
j_gene: TRBJ1-2
abundance: .
v_gene: TRBV4-1
CDR3nt: TGCGCCAGCAGCCAAGCTGTCCGGGACTATGGCTACACCTTC
CDR3aa: CASSQAVRDYGYTF

d_gene: .
j_gene: TRBJ2-7
abundance: .
v_gene: TRBV7-9
CDR3nt: TGTGCCAGCAGCTCCTGGACGCTGTCCTACGAGCAGTACTTC
CDR3aa: CASSSWTLSYEQYF

d_gene: TRBD2
j_gene: TRBJ2-3
abundance: .
v_gene: TRBV2
CDR3nt: TGTGCCAGCAGTTCCCAATCCAGGACTAGTTCAGCCGCAGATACGCAGTATTTT
CDR3aa: CASSSQSRTSSAADTQYF

d_gene: TRBD2
j_gene: TRBJ2-2
abundance: .
v_gene: TRBV7-2
CDR3nt: TGTGCCAGCAGACTTAAGCGGGGGGGCCCCGGGGAGCTGTTTTTT
CDR3aa: CASRLKRGGPGELFF

d_gene: TRBD1
j_gene: TRBJ1-2
abundance: .
v_gene: TRBV18
CDR3nt: TGTGCCAGCTCACCACCGACAGGGGGAGGGTATGGCTACACCTTC
CDR3aa: CASSPPTGGGYGYTF

d_gene: .
j_gene: TRBJ1-3
abundance: .
v_gene: TRBV18
CDR3nt: TGTGCCAGCTCACCACGCACAGACTCCATCTCTGGAAACACCATATATTTT
CDR3aa: CASSPRTDSISGNTIYF

d_gene: .
j_gene: TRBJ2-1
abundance: .
v_gene: TRBV6-5
CDR3nt: TGTGCCGTGTGGGACTCCTACAATGAGCAGTTCTTC
CDR3aa: CAVWDSYNEQFF

d_gene: .
j_gene: TRBJ1-2
abundance: .
v_gene: TRBV5-4
CDR3nt: TGTGCCAGCAGCCGATCAGGACAGCTTAACTATGGCTACACCTTC
CDR3aa: CASSRSGQLNYGYTF

d_gene: TRBD1
j_gene: TRBJ2-7
abundance: .
v_gene: TRBV7-8
CDR3nt: TGTGCCAGCAGCGCGACAGGGCCGGCCTACGAGCAGTACTTC
CDR3aa: CASSATGPAYEQYF

d_gene: TRBD1
j_gene: TRBJ2-6
abundance: .
v_gene: TRBV6-4
CDR3nt: TGTGCCAGCAGTGAAGGGACAGGGGGCTCTGGGGCCAACGTCCTGACTTTC
CDR3aa: CASSEGTGGSGANVLTF

d_gene: .
j_gene: TRBJ2-5
abundance: once
v_gene: TRBV7-2
CDR3nt: TGTGCCAGCAGCTTAACAAGGTCGGAGACCCAGTACTTC
CDR3aa: CASSLTRSETQYF

d_gene: .
j_gene: TRBJ2-3
abundance: .
v_gene: TRBV9
CDR3nt: TGTGCCAGCAGCGCAACAATTACAGATACGCAGTATTTT
CDR3aa: CASSATITDTQYF

d_gene: .
j_gene: TRBJ1-1
abundance: .
v_gene: TRBV5-6
CDR3nt: TGTGCCAGCAGCTGGGGAAACACTGAAGCTTTCTTT
CDR3aa: CASSWGNTEAFF

d_gene: .
j_gene: TRBJ2-2
abundance: .
v_gene: TRBV15
CDR3nt: TGTGCCACCAGCCTCAGTTGGGCTCCGAACACCGGGGAGCTGTTTTTT
CDR3aa: CATSLSWAPNTGELFF

d_gene: .
j_gene: TRBJ2-6
abundance: .
v_gene: TRBV7-6
CDR3nt: TGTGCCAGCAGCTTAGGGGCCAGAAGCTCTGGGGCCAACGTCCTGACTTTC
CDR3aa: CASSLGARSSGANVLTF

d_gene: TRBD2
j_gene: TRBJ2-1
abundance: .
v_gene: TRBV4-1
CDR3nt: TGCGCCAGCAGCCAAGTTCTGGCAGCGGGGGGACGCAATGAGCAGTTCTTC
CDR3aa: CASSQVLAAGGRNEQFF

d_gene: .
j_gene: TRBJ1-3
abundance: .
v_gene: TRBV10-3
CDR3nt: TGTGCCATCAGCCCCCGGGCAGAGGGAAACACCATATATTTT
CDR3aa: CAISPRAEGNTIYF

d_gene: TRBD2
j_gene: TRBJ2-3
abundance: .
v_gene: TRBV6-4
CDR3nt: TGTGCCAGCAGTCGGACTAGCGGGGGGACAGATACGCAGTATTTT
CDR3aa: CASSRTSGGTDTQYF

d_gene: .
j_gene: TRBJ2-3
abundance: .
v_gene: TRBV5-8
CDR3nt: TGTGCCAGCAGCTTGCCCCAAACAGATACGCAGTATTTT
CDR3aa: CASSLPQTDTQYF

d_gene: TRBD2
j_gene: TRBJ2-1
abundance: .
v_gene: TRBV7-2
CDR3nt: TGTGCCAGCAGCCCCAGCGGGGGGTACAATGAGCAGTTCTTC
CDR3aa: CASSPSGGYNEQFF

d_gene: TRBD1
j_gene: TRBJ2-7
abundance: .
v_gene: TRBV19
CDR3nt: TGTGCCAGTGGGCAGGGGGCTAACGAGCAGTACTTC
CDR3aa: CASGQGANEQYF

d_gene: .
j_gene: TRBJ1-2
abundance: .
v_gene: TRBV5-8
CDR3nt: TGTGCCAGCAGCTTGAGGGAGCGGCTTGGCTACACCTTC
CDR3aa: CASSLRERLGYTF

d_gene: .
j_gene: TRBJ1-1
abundance: .
v_gene: TRBV5-6
CDR3nt: TGTGCCAGCAGCCCGTTGGCGACAGGTTTTGGGGTGAACACTGAAGCTTTCTTT
CDR3aa: CASSPLATGFGVNTEAFF

d_gene: .
j_gene: TRBJ1-2
abundance: .
v_gene: TRBV28
CDR3nt: TGTGCCAGCAGTTTTGTAGGGGTAAACTATGGCTACACCTTC
CDR3aa: CASSFVGVNYGYTF

d_gene: .
j_gene: TRBJ1-4
abundance: .
v_gene: TRBV18
CDR3nt: TGTGCCAGCTCACCAGGGGTAGGGAATGAAAAACTGTTTTTT
CDR3aa: CASSPGVGNEKLFF

d_gene: .
j_gene: TRBJ1-4
abundance: .
v_gene: TRBV7-2
CDR3nt: TGTGCCAGCAGCCCAGCGAGAGGGGCCACTAATGAAAAACTGTTTTTT
CDR3aa: CASSPARGATNEKLFF

d_gene: .
j_gene: TRBJ1-2
abundance: .
v_gene: TRBV19
CDR3nt: TGTGCCAGTAGTATGGGAGCGGGAGGGAACTATGGCTACACCTTC
CDR3aa: CASSMGAGGNYGYTF

d_gene: .
j_gene: TRBJ2-2
abundance: .
v_gene: TRBV15
CDR3nt: TGTGCCACCAGCAGATACACCGGGGAGCTGTTTTTT
CDR3aa: CATSRYTGELFF

d_gene: .
j_gene: TRBJ2-5
abundance: .
v_gene: TRBV6-1
CDR3nt: TGTGCCAGCAGTGATTCCAGGGGCGAGACCCAGTACTTC
CDR3aa: CASSDSRGETQYF

d_gene: TRBD1
j_gene: TRBJ1-3
abundance: once
v_gene: TRBV7-8
CDR3nt: TGTGCCAGCAGCGTACGGGGACAGCGCTCCAGAAACACCATATATTTT
CDR3aa: CASSVRGQRSRNTIYF

d_gene: .
j_gene: TRBJ2-2
abundance: .
v_gene: TRBV5-1
CDR3nt: TGCGCCAGCAGCTTGGACTCCCGGGGAACCGGGGAGCTGTTTTTT
CDR3aa: CASSLDSRGTGELFF

d_gene: .
j_gene: TRBJ2-6
abundance: .
v_gene: TRBV7-9
CDR3nt: TGTGCCAGCAGTCCAGGGTCTGGGGCCAACGTCCTGACTTTC
CDR3aa: CASSPGSGANVLTF

d_gene: .
j_gene: TRBJ2-4
abundance: .
v_gene: TRBV12-3/TRBV12-4
CDR3nt: TGTGCCAGCAGTCGGGGAGAAGTGAACATTCAGTACTTC
CDR3aa: CASSRGEVNIQYF

d_gene: .
j_gene: TRBJ2-1
abundance: .
v_gene: TRBV4-1
CDR3nt: TGCGCCAGCAGCCAAGAGATTGCAGGGGTCGAAAATGAGCAGTTCTTC
CDR3aa: CASSQEIAGVENEQFF

d_gene: .
j_gene: TRBJ2-3
abundance: .
v_gene: TRBV12-3/TRBV12-4
CDR3nt: TGTGCCAGCAGTTTTAGTGGGGCAGATACGCAGTATTTT
CDR3aa: CASSFSGADTQYF

d_gene: .
j_gene: TRBJ1-5
abundance: .
v_gene: TRBV7-8
CDR3nt: TGTGCCAGCAGCCTCCAGCGGACAAATCGCCAGCCCCAGCATTTT
CDR3aa: CASSLQRTNRQPQHF

d_gene: TRBD1
j_gene: TRBJ1-2
abundance: .
v_gene: TRBV4-3
CDR3nt: TGCGCCAGCAGCCAAGATAGGGGGCGAGTCAATGGCTACACCTTC
CDR3aa: CASSQDRGRVNGYTF

d_gene: .
j_gene: TRBJ2-7
abundance: .
v_gene: TRBV4-1
CDR3nt: TGCGCCAGCAGCCCCGGTCAGGGTGTAAGGGAGCAGTACTTC
CDR3aa: CASSPGQGVREQYF

d_gene: TRBD1
j_gene: TRBJ1-5
abundance: .
v_gene: TRBV5-6
CDR3nt: TGTGCCAGCAGCTTGGGAGCAGGGGGGGGACAGCCCCAGCATTTT
CDR3aa: CASSLGAGGGQPQHF

d_gene: .
j_gene: TRBJ1-1
abundance: .
v_gene: TRBV3-1/TRBV3-2
CDR3nt: TGTGCCAGCAGCCGTGAGGGCGCCATGAACACTGAAGCTTTCTTT
CDR3aa: CASSREGAMNTEAFF

d_gene: TRBD2
j_gene: TRBJ2-1
abundance: .
v_gene: TRBV7-9
CDR3nt: TGTGCCAGCAGACCACTAGCGGGGGCATTCAATGAGCAGTTCTTC
CDR3aa: CASRPLAGAFNEQFF

d_gene: .
j_gene: TRBJ2-5
abundance: .
v_gene: TRBV25-1
CDR3nt: TGTGCCAGCAGTGAATGGACGTCCCAAGAGACCCAGTACTTC
CDR3aa: CASSEWTSQETQYF

d_gene: .
j_gene: TRBJ2-5
abundance: .
v_gene: TRBV5-3
CDR3nt: TGTGCCAGAAGCTTCCCGTGTAAAGGGAGCCAAGAGACCCAGTACTTC
CDR3aa: CARSFPCKGSQETQYF

d_gene: TRBD1
j_gene: TRBJ2-5
abundance: .
v_gene: TRBV27
CDR3nt: TGTGCCAGCAGTTTTAGGGACAGGGTGACTGAGACCCAGTACTTC
CDR3aa: CASSFRDRVTETQYF

d_gene: .
j_gene: TRBJ1-4
abundance: .
v_gene: TRBV25-1
CDR3nt: TGTGCCAGCAGGGGGAATGAAAAACTGTTTTTT
CDR3aa: CASRGNEKLFF

d_gene: TRBD2
j_gene: TRBJ2-1
abundance: .
v_gene: TRBV7-9
CDR3nt: TGTGCCAGCAGCTTTGTTTCTAGCGGTGACAATGAGCAGTTCTTC
CDR3aa: CASSFVSSGDNEQFF

d_gene: .
j_gene: TRBJ2-7
abundance: once
v_gene: TRBV10-3
CDR3nt: TGTGCCATCAGTGAGGGACCCACGTACGACCTCTACGAGCAGTACTTC
CDR3aa: CAISEGPTYDLYEQYF

d_gene: .
j_gene: TRBJ2-5
abundance: .
v_gene: TRBV7-9
CDR3nt: TGTGCCAGCAGTCATCCGACAGGCCGGGCGGAGACCCAGTACTTC
CDR3aa: CASSHPTGRAETQYF

d_gene: .
j_gene: TRBJ2-5
abundance: .
v_gene: TRBV5-1
CDR3nt: TGCGCCAGCAGCTTGGTGAGGGGGGGTTACCAAGAGACCCAGTACTTC
CDR3aa: CASSLVRGGYQETQYF

d_gene: TRBD2
j_gene: TRBJ2-7
abundance: few
v_gene: TRBV2
CDR3nt: TGTGCCAGCAGTGCGGGAGGCGTCGTATCCTACGAGCAGTACTTC
CDR3aa: CASSAGGVVSYEQYF

d_gene: .
j_gene: TRBJ2-3
abundance: .
v_gene: TRBV5-1
CDR3nt: TGCGCCAGCAGCTTGGATGAGGCTAGCACAGATACGCAGTATTTT
CDR3aa: CASSLDEASTDTQYF

d_gene: .
j_gene: TRBJ1-3
abundance: .
v_gene: TRBV5-5
CDR3nt: TGTGCCAGCAGTCTCGACAGGCTCTCTGGAAACACCATATATTTT
CDR3aa: CASSLDRLSGNTIYF

d_gene: .
j_gene: TRBJ1-2
abundance: .
v_gene: TRBV9
CDR3nt: TGTGCCAGCAGCGTAGATGGGGGCCCTAACTATGGCTACACCTTC
CDR3aa: CASSVDGGPNYGYTF

d_gene: TRBD1
j_gene: TRBJ1-1
abundance: .
v_gene: TRBV29-1
CDR3nt: TGCAGCGTTTGGAGACACAGGGGCACGGACACTGAAGCTTTCTTT
CDR3aa: CSVWRHRGTDTEAFF

d_gene: .
j_gene: TRBJ1-1
abundance: .
v_gene: TRBV19
CDR3nt: TGTGCCAGTAGTATCGTAGGGATCGGCACTGAAGCTTTCTTT
CDR3aa: CASSIVGIGTEAFF

d_gene: TRBD1
j_gene: TRBJ2-2
abundance: .
v_gene: TRBV6-5
CDR3nt: TGTGCCAGCAGTCCGGGACAGGCAAACACCGGGGAGCTGTTTTTT
CDR3aa: CASSPGQANTGELFF

d_gene: .
j_gene: TRBJ2-2
abundance: few
v_gene: TRBV27
CDR3nt: TGTGCCAGCAGTTTATTCCCCACCGGGGAGCTGTTTTTT
CDR3aa: CASSLFPTGELFF

d_gene: TRBD1
j_gene: TRBJ1-5
abundance: .
v_gene: TRBV28
CDR3nt: TGTGCCAGCTTGACAGGGGGGGCGAGTCAGCCCCAGCATTTT
CDR3aa: CASLTGGASQPQHF

d_gene: .
j_gene: TRBJ2-1
abundance: .
v_gene: TRBV18
CDR3nt: TGTGCCAGCTCCCTACGATTAAGCTCCTACAATGAGCAGTTCTTC
CDR3aa: CASSLRLSSYNEQFF